These 22 T cell receptor beta chains came from one sample sequenced in a study of T-cell memory formation after mild COVID-19. TCRdb reprocessed the 5' RACE reads with MiXCR, giving one entry per CDR3 protein. The data show 360,000 or so distinct CDR3 sequences, around 28% seen once. Input material: PBMCs or a T cell subset sorted from them (not recorded which). The source is an adult woman who had mild COVID-19 (a few samples of this study predate the infection). Cell type and time point are not known.

This sequence joins TRBV24-1 and TRBJ2-3; 9 nucleotides align to TRBD2. The CDR3 spans 15 residues. Germline V gene lookup returns CDR1 KGHDR and CDR2 SFDVKD. The V and J ends lost 5 bases and 1 base, in that order; junction bases with no gene match: 3. The CDR3 here is CATSARLAGTDTQYF. Here the CDR3 DNA reads TGTGCCACCAGTGCGAGACTAGCGGGCACAGATACGCAGTATTTT.

This clonotype occurred a few times. The chain couples TRBV2 to TRBJ2-4, with TRBD2 matching over 10 bases. This CDR3 contains 14 residues. Germline CDR1 SNHLY, CDR2 FYNNEI. Trimming at V came to 10 bases and at J to 0 bases, leaving 3 bases not matched to a gene. The DNA of the CDR3 is TGTGCCACAGCGGGAGGGCGAGCCAAAAACATTCAGTACTTC. Residues: CATAGGRAKNIQYF. Together with reference TRBV2 and TRBJ2-4, the CDR3 gives the full variable domain: EPEVTQTPSHQVTQMGQEVILRCVPISNHLYFYWYRQILGQKVEFLVSFYNNEISEKSEIFDDQFSVERPDGSNFTLKIRSTKLEDSAMYFCATAGGRAKNIQYFGAGTRLSVL.

The chain links TRBV3-1 to TRBJ2-1; D is undetermined. Trimming cost V 4 bases and J 0 bases, with 13 bases left between them. The CDR3 has 16 amino acids. Per the germline V gene, CDR1 is LGHDT and CDR2 is YNNKEL (reference sequence). In DNA form, the CDR3 reads TGTGCCAGCAGCCTTGGCTCAGGCGGCTCCTACAATGAGCAGTTCTTC. Translated, it gives CASSLGSGGSYNEQFF.

The chain recombines TRBV6-5 with TRBJ2-3, with D perhaps being TRBD1 or TRBD2 (5 bases each). The CDR3 runs to 14 residues. The V and J ends lost 2 bases and 2 bases respectively, with 8 bases between them. Germline values: CDR1 MNHEY, CDR2 SVGAGI. CDR3 loop: CASSYGGNTDTQYF. The CDR3 region has the DNA TGTGCCAGCAGTTACGGGGGAAACACAGATACGCAGTATTTT.

The sample holds a few counts of this clonotype. CDR3 nucleotides: TGTGCCAGCTCACCACAGGGGTTTGGAAACACCATATATTTT. Encoded protein: CASSPQGFGNTIYF. The chain carries TRBV18 and TRBJ1-3, with D perhaps TRBD1 (5 bases). CDR1 KGHSH and CDR2 LQKENI come from the germline V gene. CDR3 length: 14 residues. V was pared by 1 base and J by 3 bases, with 7 bases between.

This rearrangement joins TRBV10-3 to TRBJ2-7; 11 nucleotides match TRBD1. Per germline, CDR1 ENHRY and CDR2 SYGVKD. The CDR3 covers 21 residues. V gave up 2 bases and J gave up 3 bases; unmatched junction bases: 21. The CDR3 nucleotides are TGTGCCATCAGTGAGCCCCCCGGGACAGGGGGTGAGTGGTCCATCGACTACGAGCAGTACTTC. Its protein product is CAISEPPGTGGEWSIDYEQYF.

The rearrangement uses TRBV15 and TRBJ2-7; D might be TRBD2 (6 bases). The CDR3 is made up of 13 amino acids. From germline, CDR1 is LNHNV and CDR2 YYDKDF (reference sequence). Trimming took 3 bases from V and 3 from J, leaving 9 bases between them. The CDR3 DNA reads as TGTGCCACCAGCAGGCACGGGGGCTACGAGCAGTACTTC. It codes for CATSRHGGYEQYF.

J is TRBJ2-3 and V is TRBV6-5; no clear D. Germline loops: CDR1 MNHEY, CDR2 SVGAGI. Trimming shortened V by 6 bases and J by 0 bases, and 7 bases separated the two germline ends. The CDR3 has 13 amino acids. The CDR3 protein is CASRSGSTDTQYF. CDR3 DNA: TGTGCCAGCAGGTCCGGGAGCACAGATACGCAGTATTTT.

The chain uses TRBV7-6 and TRBJ2-1; TRBD2 matches at 8 bases. The V gene end was trimmed by 2 bases and the J gene end by 0 bases; junction bases not matched to a gene: 12. This CDR3 spans 19 amino acids. CDR1 SGHVS and CDR2 FNYEAQ come from the germline V gene. The CDR3 DNA reads TGTGCCAGCAGCTTAAGTGTAGCTAGCGGGCGAGACTCCTACAATGAGCAGTTCTTC. Translating gives CASSLSVASGRDSYNEQFF.

V and J are TRBV19 and TRBJ2-1, with 8 bases lining up with TRBD1. In germline, CDR1 is LNHDA, CDR2 SQIVND (reference sequence). This CDR3 has 16 residues. Trimming cost V 6 bases and J 3 bases; bases outside gene matches: 10. CDR3 loop: CASSLSGQAFYNEQFF. CDR3 DNA: TGTGCCAGTAGCCTCTCGGGACAGGCTTTCTACAATGAGCAGTTCTTC.

This clonotype was found a few times. The chain links TRBV12-3 or TRBV12-4 to TRBJ2-7, with D tentatively TRBD1 (5 bases). The CDR3 spans 14 residues. Trimming removed 1 base from V and 6 bases from J, with 13 bases in between. CDR3 nucleotides: TGTGCCAGCAGTTTAGTGCAGGGTGGCGGCGAGCAGTACTTC. This sequence encodes CASSLVQGGGEQYF.

V and J are TRBV9 and TRBJ2-1; D is possibly TRBD2 (7 bases). The V end was cut by 0 bases, the J end by 7 bases, with 17 bases between. Germline V gene data show CDR1 as SGDLS and CDR2 as YYNGEE. This CDR3 contains 16 residues. CDR3 bases: TGTGCCAGCAGCGTAGTTGGTGGGGGGGCTAAGAATGAGCAGTTCTTC. This encodes CASSVVGGGAKNEQFF.

This clonotype was picked up one time. J is TRBJ1-1 and V is TRBV1; the D call in the table, TRBD1, was not verified against the DNA. TRBV1 is listed as a pseudogene. The CDR3 consists of 18 residues. CDR3 DNA sequence: TGCACCAGCAGCCAAGATAGTCCCAAGACAGGGATGAACACTGAAGCTTTCTTT. This sequence encodes CTSSQDSPKTGMNTEAFF.

The rearrangement uses TRBV15 and TRBJ2-3; D uncertain. With 2 bases removed from V and 6 bases from J, the gap between germline ends came to 12 bases. CDR1 LNHNV and CDR2 YYDKDF come from the germline V gene (reference sequence). The CDR3 is 14 residues long. This chain's CDR3 is CATSRTLTDDTQYF. The CDR3 DNA reads as TGTGCCACCAGCAGAACCCTGACGGACGATACGCAGTATTTT.

This clonotype has a handful of counts. The chain employs TRBV11-2 and TRBJ2-3; D may be TRBD2 (6 bases). CDR1 and CDR2 (germline): SGHAT, FQNNGV. V dropped 5 bases and J dropped 2 bases, with 17 bases sitting between them. This CDR3 comprises 16 residues. The CDR3 DNA reads as TGTGCCAGCAGCCTCCTGCCCGGGGGAAACACAGATACGCAGTATTTT. Translation: CASSLLPGGNTDTQYF.

This clonotype was picked up a small number of times. The chain is built from TRBV12-3 or TRBV12-4 and TRBJ1-2; TRBD1 matches 8 bases. This CDR3 comprises 15 residues. The trim removed 1 base at V and 7 bases at J, leaving 8 bases unmatched. CDR3 protein: CASSLGTGRGTGYTF. The CDR3 DNA reads TGTGCCAGCAGTTTAGGGACAGGGAGAGGTACTGGCTACACCTTC.

The chain carries TRBV6-5 and TRBJ1-6; no clear D. The CDR3 runs 15 residues. Per the germline V gene, CDR1 is MNHEY and CDR2 is SVGAGI. The ends were cut back, 7 bases at V and 0 bases at J, with 10 bases in the middle. The CDR3 spells CASTPGGSYNSPLHF. Written as DNA, the CDR3 is TGTGCCAGCACCCCGGGCGGCTCCTATAATTCACCCCTCCACTTT.

The V gene is TRBV7-2, the J gene TRBJ2-1; D is unresolved. The germline V and J ends were trimmed by 3 bases and 5 bases, with 17 bases remaining between them. In germline, CDR1 is SGHTA, CDR2 FQGNSA. The CDR3 spans 16 residues. The CDR3 is CASSFYDTHFNNEQFF. CDR3 nucleotide sequence: TGTGCCAGCAGCTTTTATGACACGCACTTTAACAATGAGCAGTTCTTC.

J is TRBJ1-2 and V is TRBV20-1, with unresolved D. The V and J ends lost 5 bases and 6 bases respectively, with 10 bases between them. Looked up from germline, CDR1 is DFQATT and CDR2 is SNEGSKA (reference sequence). CDR3 length: 11 amino acids. The CDR3 sequence is CSAWNWDGYTF. CDR3 bases: TGCAGTGCTTGGAACTGGGATGGCTACACCTTC.

This clonotype was detected only a few times. The rearrangement links TRBV7-9 to TRBJ2-1; 8 nucleotides agree with TRBD1. The germline gives CDR1 SEHNR, CDR2 FQNEAQ (reference sequence). The V gene end was trimmed by 5 bases and the J gene end by 6 bases; junction bases not matched to a gene: 9. The CDR3 totals 15 residues. CDR3 sequence: CASSAGQGRRNEQFF. CDR3 nucleotide sequence: TGTGCCAGCAGCGCTGGACAGGGAAGACGCAATGAGCAGTTCTTC.

V is TRBV9 and J is TRBJ1-1; tentative D call: TRBD1 (5 bases). Germline V lookup: CDR1 SGDLS, CDR2 YYNGEE. The CDR3 is 17 residues long. Trimming removed 0 bases from V and 5 bases from J, with 20 bases in between. The CDR3 nucleotides read TGTGCCAGCAGCGTAGGGCAGGGAGAGGGGTATGTTACTGAAGCTTTCTTT. Its translation: CASSVGQGEGYVTEAFF.

The chain links TRBV12-3 or TRBV12-4 to TRBJ2-7, with 9 bases aligning to TRBD2. V shed 1 base, J shed 2 bases, and the junction held 3 bases outside the gene matches. The CDR3 consists of 15 residues. The CDR3 sequence: CASSLVAGDPYEQYF. The CDR3, as DNA: TGTGCCAGCAGTTTAGTAGCGGGGGATCCCTACGAGCAGTACTTC.